What follows are 5 T cell receptor beta chains derived from one specimen sequenced in a study of control samples from healthy donors and cancer patients. Produced via immunoSEQ multiplex PCR; TCRdb's table is partial and in-frame only. The table lists more than 75,000 clones, 80% to 90% of them singletons. Sequencing was performed on PBMCs. These TCRs come from a woman aged 55-70 years with head and neck cancer.

The rearrangement joins TRBV7-8 to TRBJ2-7, with 12 nucleotides matching TRBD1. The germline CDR1 and CDR2 sequences are SGHVS and FQNEAQ. This CDR3 has 15 amino acids. The V segment lost 2 bases and the J segment 4 bases; nucleotides outside the gene matches: 3. The CDR3 DNA reads TGTGCCAGCAGCTTAAAGGGACAGGGGGCGTACGAGCAGTACTTC. Translated: CASSLKGQGAYEQYF.

The genes are TRBV3-1 (or the pseudogene TRBV3-2) and TRBJ1-3; no clear D gene. The V end was cut by 7 bases, the J end by 1 base, with 11 bases between. CDR1 is LGHDT and CDR2 is YNNKEL in the germline V gene (reference sequence). This CDR3 region has 14 residues. The CDR3 DNA sequence: TGTGCCAGCACCCGTAGTGGGTCTGGAAACACCATATATTTT. Translating it yields CASTRSGSGNTIYF.

The chain links TRBV28 to TRBJ2-7; 7 nucleotides match TRBD1. There are 14 residues in the CDR3. V lost 6 bases to trimming and J lost 3 bases; unmatched junction nucleotides: 8. Germline CDR1 and CDR2: MDHEN and SYDVKM. The CDR3 nucleotides read TGTGCCAGCAGAGAGGACAGGACGCTCTACGAGCAGTACTTC. Its protein is CASREDRTLYEQYF.

The V call is TRBV4-3, the J call TRBJ2-2; 8 bases agree with TRBD2. V was pared by 5 bases and J by 5 bases, with 7 bases of the junction left unmatched. The germline CDR1 and CDR2 sequences are LGHNA and YSLEER. The CDR3 contains 15 residues. The CDR3 DNA is TGCGCCAGCAGCAGCAGCGGGAGAGATACCGGGGAGCTGTTTTTT. Amino acid sequence: CASSSSGRDTGELFF.

The V and J genes are TRBV7-8 and TRBJ2-7, with TRBD1 identical over 8 bases. The CDR3 runs 14 residues. After removal of 6 bases from V and 4 bases from J, the junction contained 8 bases not matched to a gene. The germline gives CDR1 SGHVS, CDR2 FQNEAQ. As DNA, the CDR3 is TGTGCCAGCAGACCAGACAGGGGCCCTTACGAGCAGTACTTC. Translating gives CASRPDRGPYEQYF.